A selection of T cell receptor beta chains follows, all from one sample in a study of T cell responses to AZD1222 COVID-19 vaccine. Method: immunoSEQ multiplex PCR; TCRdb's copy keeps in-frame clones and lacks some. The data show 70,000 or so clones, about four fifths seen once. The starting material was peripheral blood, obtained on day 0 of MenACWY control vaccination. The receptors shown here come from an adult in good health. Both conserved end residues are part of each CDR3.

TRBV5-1,CASSLAQGRNTGELFF
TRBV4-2,CASSPYTGLSYNEQFF
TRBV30,CAWSLGGALNTEAFF
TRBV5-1,CASSFTGGLDEKLFF
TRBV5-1,CASSRSGQEEPLHF
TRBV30,CAALTGGSNQPQHF
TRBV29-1,CSVEELPGRWFF
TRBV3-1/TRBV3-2,CASSQSFSLSNYGYTF
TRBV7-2,CASSLEGLGGYTF
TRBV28,CASSSLRGSNEKLFF
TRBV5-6,CASSPVGQQAFF
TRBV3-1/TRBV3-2,CASSQGPAHNQPQHF
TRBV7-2,CASSPWGTGEGYTF
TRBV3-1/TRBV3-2,CASSQWGQGVGEKLFF
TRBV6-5,CASRRDLGNEKLFF
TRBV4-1,CASSQEVFGGYTF
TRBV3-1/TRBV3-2,CASSQVMGTNYGYTF
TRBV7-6,CASSIGLALSDEQFF
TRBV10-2,CASSMFQFEQYF
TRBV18,CASSPRGGGEAFF
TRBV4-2,CASSQELGTESEAFF
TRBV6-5,CATLSRDTFNYGYTF
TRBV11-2,CASSHRFERFYNEQFF
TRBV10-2,CASSPDIAGAHTF
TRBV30,CAWSFKGAAYEQYF
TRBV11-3,CASSSSMGQSTDTQYF
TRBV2,CASQRENTEAFF
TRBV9,CASSVGREGLETQYF
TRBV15,CATSRDIRLNQPQHF
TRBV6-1,CASSDRIYYGYTF
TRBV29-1,CSVEIGDNNEQFF
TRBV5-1,CASSLGMGQANNSPLHF
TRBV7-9,CASSFRGREETQYF
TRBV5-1,CASSLEPGAEAFF
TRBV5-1,CASSLGRGTAFF